Presented here are 18 T cell receptor beta chains from one specimen sequenced in a study of T cells after yellow fever vaccination. Each CDR3 protein gets one entry after TCRdb re-called the 5' RACE reads with MiXCR. This sample has over 150,000 distinct CDR3 sequences, with 5.5% to 8% found just once. Sequenced here: CD4+ T cells sorted from PBMCs, sampled on the day of the first yellow fever vaccination. The receptors originated from a young man who received the YFV17D yellow fever vaccine.

The sample holds a few counts of this clonotype. The genes are TRBV18 and TRBJ2-4, with D perhaps assigned TRBD1 or TRBD2 (5 bases each). Germline V gene lookup returns CDR1 KGHSH and CDR2 LQKENI. The V gene lost 3 bases and the J gene lost 6 bases, with 12 bases spanning the gap. CDR3 length: 14 residues. The CDR3 here is CASSPPSGGNIQYF. CDR3 nucleotide sequence: TGTGCCAGCTCACCGCCATCTGGGGGAAACATTCAGTACTTC.

Only a few counts were recorded for this clonotype. J is TRBJ2-5 and V is TRBV12-3 or TRBV12-4; 13 bases are shared with TRBD2. With 5 bases clipped from V and 3 bases from J, the junction kept 12 bases outside the gene matches. This CDR3 is 18 amino acids long. This CDR3 reads CASSPDSGTSGVEETQYF. The CDR3 nucleotides are TGTGCCAGCAGTCCAGACTCCGGGACTAGCGGGGTTGAAGAGACCCAGTACTTC.

This clonotype appeared many times. The CDR3 bases are TGTGCCACCAGTGATCATGATACCTCTGGGGCCAACGTCCTGACTTTC. As protein: CATSDHDTSGANVLTF. This chain links TRBV24-1 with TRBJ2-6; D is unresolved. This CDR3 contains 16 residues. The germline CDR1 and CDR2 sequences are KGHDR and SFDVKD. Trimming pared 3 bases from V and 0 bases from J, leaving 8 bases between.

This clonotype was picked up many times. The chain joins TRBV20-1 to TRBJ2-1, with 8 bases fitting TRBD2. The CDR3 sequence is 13 residues long. Germline-derived CDR1 and CDR2 are DFQATT and SNEGSKA (reference sequence). Written as DNA, the CDR3 is TGCAGCTTAGAGCGGGGGACCTACAATGAGCAGTTCTTC. This codes for CSLERGTYNEQFF.

This clonotype has only a few counts. This chain joins TRBV3-1 and TRBJ1-4, with D perhaps matching TRBD1 (6 bases). The CDR3 consists of 12 residues. Germline V CDR1 and CDR2: LGHDT, YNNKEL (reference sequence). Trimming stripped 2 bases from V and 14 bases from J, with 12 bases between. The CDR3 loop is CASSQSTGQLFF. CDR3 sequence (DNA): TGTGCCAGCAGCCAAAGCACAGGGCAGCTGTTTTTT.

V usage is TRBV7-8 and J usage is TRBJ2-3, with D uncertain. Per the germline V gene, CDR1 is SGHVS and CDR2 is FQNEAQ. Trimming stripped 2 bases from V and 7 bases from J, with 10 bases between. The CDR3 covers 13 residues. The CDR3 protein is CASSLNSRHTQYF. The CDR3 region has the DNA TGTGCCAGCAGCTTAAACTCGAGACATACGCAGTATTTT.

This clonotype was observed many times. The V and J genes are TRBV5-6 and TRBJ2-3, with TRBD1 identical over 8 bases. This CDR3 is 16 amino acids long. Germline loops: CDR1 SGHDT, CDR2 YYEEEE. With 1 base clipped from V and 1 base from J, the junction kept 5 bases outside the gene matches. For the CDR3, the DNA is TGTGCCAGCAGCTTGCTGACAGGGGTGCGCACAGATACGCAGTATTTT. This sequence encodes CASSLLTGVRTDTQYF.

The chain joins TRBV18 to TRBJ1-6; 9 nucleotides align to TRBD1. The CDR3 totals 14 residues. V dropped 2 bases and J dropped 10; count of bases not matched to a gene: 3. From germline, CDR1 is KGHSH and CDR2 LQKENI. CDR3 amino acids: CASSPEGQGSPLHF. The CDR3 nucleotides are TGTGCCAGCTCACCAGAGGGACAGGGCTCACCCCTCCACTTT.

This clonotype was seen many times. For the CDR3, the DNA is TGCAGTGCTAGGAAGTTGAGCGGGGGGGGATACAATGAGCAGTTCTTC. It is translated as CSARKLSGGGYNEQFF. The V call is TRBV20-1, the J call TRBJ2-1; 10 nucleotides match TRBD2. CDR1 DFQATT and CDR2 SNEGSKA come from the germline V gene (reference sequence). V shed 3 bases, J shed 4 bases, and the junction held 9 bases outside the gene matches. CDR3 length: 16 amino acids.

This clonotype was recorded at least ten times. In DNA, the CDR3 is TGCAGCGTTGAATGGGGCGCGGAGACCCAGTACTTC. Amino acids: CSVEWGAETQYF. J is TRBJ2-5 and V is TRBV29-1; tentative D call: TRBD1 (5 bases). The CDR3 sequence is 12 residues long. With 2 bases removed from V and 5 bases from J, the gap between germline ends came to 9 bases. The germline gives CDR1 SQVTM, CDR2 ANQGSEA.

Ten or more counts support this clonotype. V is TRBV7-8 and J is TRBJ2-1; weak D call: TRBD2 (7 bases). This CDR3 region has 14 residues. V shed 8 bases and J shed 5 bases, with 16 bases lying between them. The germline gives CDR1 SGHVS, CDR2 FQNEAQ. The CDR3 protein is CASGLTGGDNEQFF. Here the CDR3 DNA reads TGTGCCAGCGGTCTGACGGGGGGCGACAATGAGCAGTTCTTC. The whole variable domain, filled in from reference TRBV7-8 and TRBJ2-1, reads GAGVSQSPRYKVAKRGQDVALRCDPISGHVSLFWYQQALGQGPEFLTYFQNEAQLDKSGLPSDRFFAERPEGSVSTLKIQRTQQEDSAVYLCASGLTGGDNEQFFGPGTRLTVL.

This clonotype was seen only a few times. The V and J genes are TRBV6-5 and TRBJ2-5; D gene unclear. Germline-derived CDR1 and CDR2 are MNHEY and SVGAGI. Trimming left V 3 bases short and J 2 bases short, with 7 bases between. This CDR3 is 13 amino acids long. CDR3 protein: CASSYDFQETQYF. The CDR3 bases are TGTGCCAGCAGTTATGACTTTCAAGAGACCCAGTACTTC.

For this clonotype: This sequence may be a read error, since a much larger clone differs from it by one base. This chain joins TRBV20-1 and TRBJ2-5; D unresolved. Germline-derived CDR1 and CDR2 are DFQATT and SNEGSKA (reference sequence). The CDR3 consists of 12 residues. Trimming left V 7 bases short and J 1 base short, with 10 bases between. The CDR3 nucleotides read TGCAGTGGGCCGGCTAGCCAAGAGACCCAGTACTTC. It yields the protein CSGPASQETQYF.

This clonotype was counted a few times. The rearrangement joins TRBV30 to TRBJ2-6, with a weak D call TRBD2 (6 bases). The germline V gene encodes CDR1 GTSNPN and CDR2 SVGIG (reference sequence). V was pared by 5 bases and J by 5 bases, with 10 bases between. CDR3 length: 13 amino acids. This CDR3 reads CAWAEGWANVLTF. The CDR3 DNA reads as TGTGCCTGGGCGGAGGGATGGGCCAACGTCCTGACTTTC.

This clonotype was counted many times. The rearrangement joins TRBV5-1 to TRBJ1-6; 8 bases line up with TRBD1. Germline assignment: CDR1 SGHRS and CDR2 YFSETQ. The CDR3 totals 14 residues. The J segment lost 7 bases and the V segment lost 6 bases, leaving 6 bases of the junction unmatched. In DNA, the CDR3 is TGCGCCAGCACCTCAGGGGGCCGGAATTCACCCCTCCACTTT. Translation gives CASTSGGRNSPLHF.

This clonotype was seen ten or more times. The genes are TRBV6-2 or TRBV6-3 and TRBJ1-2; 8 positions match TRBD1. CDR3 size: 12 residues. Germline trimming cut 11 bases from V and 5 bases from J; bases unmatched to any gene: 7. Germline V gene lookup returns CDR1 MNHEY and CDR2 SVGEGT. For the CDR3, the DNA is TGTGCCGTACTCCGGACAGGGTATGGCTACACCTTC. Its protein is CAVLRTGYGYTF.

There are many counts of this clonotype. CDR3: CASSLSQMNTGELFF. DNA of the CDR3: TGTGCCAGCAGCCTGTCCCAGATGAACACCGGGGAGCTGTTTTTT. This rearrangement joins TRBV7-2 to TRBJ2-2; no reliable D call. V was pared by 5 bases and J by 1 base, with 11 bases between. CDR1 and CDR2 (germline): SGHTA, FQGNSA. The length of the CDR3 is 15 residues. The complete variable domain, with remaining parts taken from reference TRBV7-2 and TRBJ2-2, reads GAGVSQSPSNKVTEKGKDVELRCDPISGHTALYWYRQSLGQGLEFLIYFQGNSAPDKSGLPSDRFSAERTGGSVSTLTIQRTQQEDSAVYLCASSLSQMNTGELFFGEGSRLTVL.

The chain combines TRBV4-3 with TRBJ2-1; 8 bases match TRBD2. Germline values: CDR1 LGHNA, CDR2 YSLEER. The CDR3 totals 14 residues. With V trimmed by 3 bases and J by 12 bases, 10 bases remained unmatched. As DNA, the CDR3 is TGCGCCAGCAGCCAGCGGGGCGGGGGGAGAGGGCAGTTCTTC. It specifies CASSQRGGGRGQFF.